The 21 T cell receptor beta chains below all came from one sample that was sequenced in a study of somatic mutations in cytotoxic T cells in rheumatoid arthritis. Libraries were prepared by immunoSEQ multiplex PCR; TCRdb keeps only in-frame clonotypes and omits some of them. The table includes around 12,000 clones, around three quarters detected once. The material sequenced was CD8+ T cells sorted from blood. The receptors originated from an adult with rheumatoid arthritis.

The gene calls are TRBV7-3 and TRBJ1-3; a weak D match, TRBD1 (6 bases). The CDR3 is made up of 15 amino acids. CDR1 is SGHTA and CDR2 is FQGTGA in the germline V gene. The V end was cut by 4 bases, the J end by 2 bases, with 12 bases between. This CDR3 is CASSSQGLAGNTIYF. CDR3 nucleotides: TGTGCCAGCAGCTCGCAGGGGTTGGCTGGAAACACCATATATTTT.

This clone was seen a few times. V and J are TRBV6-4 and TRBJ2-1; the match to TRBD2 covers 11 bases. J was trimmed by 6 bases and V by 0 bases; bases with no gene match: 1. Per germline, CDR1 MRHNA and CDR2 SNTAGT. The CDR3 loop spans 15 amino acids. CDR3 sequence: CASSDSSGGANEQFF. In DNA form, the CDR3 reads TGTGCCAGCAGTGACTCTAGCGGGGGGGCCAATGAGCAGTTCTTC.

This rearrangement joins TRBV6-5 to TRBJ2-7; 9 bases align to TRBD1. V shed 5 bases, J shed 7 bases, and the junction held 9 bases outside the gene matches. Germline CDR1 reads MNHEY; CDR2 reads SVGAGI. This CDR3 is 14 amino acids long. The CDR3 bases are TGTGCCAGCAGTACCGCCGGGACAGGGCAAGAGCAGTACTTC. The encoded protein is CASSTAGTGQEQYF.

The chain joins TRBV7-9 to TRBJ1-4; weak D call: TRBD1 (5 bases). Germline V gene lookup returns CDR1 SEHNR and CDR2 FQNEAQ (reference sequence). This CDR3 contains 17 residues. The V end lost 1 base, the J end lost 2 bases, and 14 bases lay between the germline ends. CDR3 in amino acids: CASSLGSGTSTNEKLFF. CDR3 coding DNA: TGTGCCAGCAGCTTAGGGTCCGGGACCTCCACTAATGAAAAACTGTTTTTT. Based on the CDR3 plus reference TRBV7-9 and TRBJ1-4, the full variable domain is DTGVSQNPRHKITKRGQNVTFRCDPISEHNRLYWYRQTLGQGPEFLTYFQNEAQLEKSRLLSDRFSAERPKGSFSTLEIQRTEQGDSAMYLCASSLGSGTSTNEKLFFGSGTQLSVL.

This clone has only a few counts. The chain is built from TRBV7-2 and TRBJ2-7; 9 nucleotides align to TRBD2. The CDR3 sequence is 17 residues long. The germline gives CDR1 SGHTA, CDR2 FQGNSA. V shed 4 bases, J shed 3 bases, and the junction held 13 bases outside the gene matches. The CDR3 sequence: CASSSGAALAGIYEQYF. The CDR3 DNA is TGTGCCAGCAGCTCCGGCGCGGCGCTAGCGGGAATCTACGAGCAGTACTTC. The full variable domain, with the rest looked up from reference TRBV7-2 and TRBJ2-7, is GAGVSQSPSNKVTEKGKDVELRCDPISGHTALYWYRQSLGQGLEFLIYFQGNSAPDKSGLPSDRFSAERTGGSVSTLTIQRTQQEDSAVYLCASSSGAALAGIYEQYFGPGTRLTVT.

The J gene is TRBJ2-1, the V gene TRBV10-2; TRBD2 agrees at 10 bases. The CDR3 spans 16 residues. The germline gives CDR1 WSHSY, CDR2 SAAADI. V dropped 11 bases and J dropped 1; count of bases not matched to a gene: 11. The CDR3 region has the DNA TGCGCCCACGCTAGCGGGAGAGGGGGGTCCTACAATGAGCAGTTCTTC. Residues: CAHASGRGGSYNEQFF.

The J gene is TRBJ2-6, the V gene TRBV29-1; 9 positions match TRBD1. The CDR3 runs to 14 residues. Germline V gene lookup returns CDR1 SQVTM and CDR2 ANQGSEA. DNA for the CDR3: TGCGCAGAGACAGGGGGGTATGGGGCCAACGTCCTGACTTTC. Translating gives CAETGGYGANVLTF.

J is TRBJ2-7 and V is TRBV9, with D perhaps matching TRBD2 (5 bases). V was shortened by 0 bases and J by 0 bases, with 13 bases between the two germline ends. Germline loops: CDR1 SGDLS, CDR2 YYNGEE. This CDR3 is 16 amino acids long. The CDR3 protein is CASSVGAGLGSYEQYF. DNA for the CDR3: TGTGCCAGCAGCGTAGGCGCGGGTTTGGGCTCCTACGAGCAGTACTTC.

The chain links TRBV2 to TRBJ2-3; D may match TRBD1 or TRBD2 (5 bases each). The V end was cut by 8 bases, the J end by 5 bases, with 14 bases between. This CDR3 comprises 13 residues. Per the germline V gene, CDR1 is SNHLY and CDR2 is FYNNEI. Here the CDR3 DNA reads TGTGCCAGCGAGGACGGGACGAAAGATACGCAGTATTTT. The encoded protein is CASEDGTKDTQYF.

V is TRBV5-1 and J is TRBJ1-2; possible D gene TRBD1, 6 bases. Trimming pared 4 bases from V and 2 bases from J, leaving 15 bases between. This CDR3 spans 15 amino acids. CDR1 SGHRS and CDR2 YFSETQ come from the germline V gene. The CDR3 region has the DNA TGCGCCAGCAGCCTGGGACACCCCTGGAACTATGGCTACACCTTC. It is translated as CASSLGHPWNYGYTF.

The V and J genes are TRBV29-1 and TRBJ1-4; D remains ambiguous. CDR1 is SQVTM and CDR2 is ANQGSEA in the germline V gene. V lost 5 bases, J lost 5 bases, and 9 bases lay in between. The CDR3 is made up of 12 amino acids. The CDR3 loop reads CSVLLGNEKLFF. The CDR3 coding sequence is TGCAGCGTTCTTTTAGGGAATGAAAAACTGTTTTTT.

The rearrangement uses TRBV7-6 and TRBJ2-3; D is ambiguous. The CDR3 consists of 14 residues. Germline CDR1 reads SGHVS; CDR2 reads FNYEAQ. V lost 2 bases and J 0 bases, leaving 6 bases between the germline ends. CDR3 sequence reads: CASSLKASTDTQYF. The CDR3 DNA sequence: TGTGCCAGCAGCTTAAAGGCTAGCACAGATACGCAGTATTTT.

This clone was detected a few times. The chain combines TRBV7-9 with TRBJ1-1; D gene ambiguous. V lost 2 bases, J lost 7 bases, and 5 bases lay in between. The CDR3 has 11 amino acids. CDR1 and CDR2 from the germline V gene are SEHNR and FQNEAQ (reference sequence). CDR3 coding DNA: TGTGCCAGCAGCTTAAAGAGTGAAGCTTTCTTT. Its protein is CASSLKSEAFF.

This chain links TRBV5-1 with TRBJ1-1, with a weak D call TRBD1 (6 bases). The CDR3 sequence is 16 residues long. Germline CDR1 is SGHRS and CDR2 is YFSETQ. Trimming took 2 bases from V and 5 from J, leaving 19 bases between them. The CDR3 DNA reads as TGCGCCAGCAGCTTTTCAGAGAGGGTAGGGGGGACTGAAGCTTTCTTT. Translation gives CASSFSERVGGTEAFF.

This chain links TRBV29-1 with TRBJ1-2; D might be TRBD1 (5 bases). The germline V gene has CDR1 SQVTM and CDR2 ANQGSEA. The CDR3 sequence is 15 residues long. V was cut by 6 bases and J by 10 bases, with 27 bases left in between. CDR3: CSVMTYAGSLPVYTF. The CDR3 DNA is TGCAGCGTCATGACGTACGCAGGGAGCCTCCCGGTCTACACCTTC.

CDR3 bases: TGTGCCAGCAGCTTAGGGGACGATAACTCCTACGAGCAGTACTTC. Protein product: CASSLGDDNSYEQYF. The V and J genes are TRBV11-3 and TRBJ2-7; perhaps D is TRBD1 or TRBD2 (5 bases each). Germline V gene data show CDR1 as SGHNT and CDR2 as YENEEA. Between the trimmed V and J ends, which lost 1 base and 0 bases, there was a span of 10 bases. CDR3 length: 15 amino acids.

CDR3 sequence reads: CASGLAGGKETQYF. DNA of the CDR3: TGTGCCAGCGGGCTAGCGGGAGGGAAGGAGACCCAGTACTTC. The rearrangement links TRBV6-6 to TRBJ2-5, with 12 positions matching TRBD2. Germline V gene lookup returns CDR1 MNHNY and CDR2 SVGAGI (reference sequence). This CDR3 is built from 14 residues. V gave up 8 bases and J gave up 5 bases; unmatched junction bases: 6.

The J gene is TRBJ2-1, the V gene TRBV9, with 7 bases aligning to TRBD1. Germline V gives CDR1 SGDLS, CDR2 YYNGEE. V shed 3 bases and J 2 bases; nucleotides not matched to a gene: 8. CDR3 length equals 16 residues. DNA of the CDR3: TGTGCCAGCAGCGCCCCCGGGACAGAGCCCTACAATGAGCAGTTCTTC. As protein: CASSAPGTEPYNEQFF.

The rearrangement joins TRBV4-1 to TRBJ2-7, with 8 bases identical to TRBD1. V dropped 4 bases and J dropped 2; count of bases not matched to a gene: 7. Germline V CDR1 and CDR2: MGHRA, YSYEKL. The CDR3 extends over 15 amino acids. The CDR3 DNA sequence: TGCGCCAGCAGCCTCGGGACAGGTGAGACCTACGAGCAGTACTTC. Translation gives CASSLGTGETYEQYF.

The genes are TRBV5-6 and TRBJ1-1; D gene ambiguous. Germline V gene data show CDR1 as SGHDT and CDR2 as YYEEEE. Trimming cost V 1 base and J 1 base, with 20 bases left between them. The CDR3 has 18 residues. DNA for the CDR3: TGTGCCAGCAGCTTGCCCACCCTTGCGAGGTCCCCGAACACTGAAGCTTTCTTT. Its translation is CASSLPTLARSPNTEAFF.

In its sample, this clone was seen once. The gene calls are TRBV4-3 and TRBJ2-5; no clear D gene. The CDR3 is 13 amino acids. Trimming cost V 1 base and J 5 bases, with 8 bases left between them. Germline CDR1 and CDR2: LGHNA and YSLEER. This CDR3 is CASSQGKWETQYF. CDR3 nucleotide sequence: TGCGCCAGCAGCCAAGGAAAGTGGGAGACCCAGTACTTC.